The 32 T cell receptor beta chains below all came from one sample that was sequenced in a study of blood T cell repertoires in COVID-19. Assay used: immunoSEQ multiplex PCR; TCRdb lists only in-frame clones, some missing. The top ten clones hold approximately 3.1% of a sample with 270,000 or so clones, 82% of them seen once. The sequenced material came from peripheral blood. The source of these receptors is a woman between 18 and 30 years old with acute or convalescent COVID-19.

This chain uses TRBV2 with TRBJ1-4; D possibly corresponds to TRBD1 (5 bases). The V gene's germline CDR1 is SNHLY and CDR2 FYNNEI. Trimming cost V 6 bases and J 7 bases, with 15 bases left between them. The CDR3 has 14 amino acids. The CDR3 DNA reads TGTGCCAGCAGAAGTCAGGGTGTGGGTGAAAAACTGTTTTTT. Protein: CASRSQGVGEKLFF.

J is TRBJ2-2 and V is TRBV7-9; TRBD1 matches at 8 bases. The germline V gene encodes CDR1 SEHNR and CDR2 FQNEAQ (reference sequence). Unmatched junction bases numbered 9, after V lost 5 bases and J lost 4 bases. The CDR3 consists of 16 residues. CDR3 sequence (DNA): TGTGCCAGCAGCCCTCCGACAGGGGCATTCACCGGGGAGCTGTTTTTT. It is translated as CASSPPTGAFTGELFF.

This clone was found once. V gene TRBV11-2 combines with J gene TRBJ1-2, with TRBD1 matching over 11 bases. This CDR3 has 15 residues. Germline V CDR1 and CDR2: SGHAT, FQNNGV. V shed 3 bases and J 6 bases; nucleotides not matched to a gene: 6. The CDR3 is CASSFLDRGLNGYTF. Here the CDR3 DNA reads TGTGCCAGCAGCTTTTTGGACAGGGGGCTGAATGGCTACACCTTC.

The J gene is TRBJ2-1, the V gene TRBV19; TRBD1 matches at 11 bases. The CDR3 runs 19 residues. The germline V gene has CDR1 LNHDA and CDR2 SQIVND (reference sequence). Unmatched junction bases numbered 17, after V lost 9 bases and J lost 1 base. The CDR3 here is CASRKPGTGGIYSYNEQFF. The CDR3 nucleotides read TGTGCCAGCCGGAAACCCGGGACAGGGGGTATCTATTCCTACAATGAGCAGTTCTTC.

The CDR3 reads CASTRSAGTSYNEQFF. CDR3 sequence (DNA): TGTGCCAGTACCCGATCGGCCGGGACTAGCTACAATGAGCAGTTCTTC. The gene calls are TRBV19 and TRBJ2-1, with 8 bases identical to TRBD2. Germline V gene data show CDR1 as LNHDA and CDR2 as SQIVND (reference sequence). The CDR3 totals 16 residues. With 7 bases clipped from V and 3 bases from J, the junction kept 11 bases outside the gene matches.

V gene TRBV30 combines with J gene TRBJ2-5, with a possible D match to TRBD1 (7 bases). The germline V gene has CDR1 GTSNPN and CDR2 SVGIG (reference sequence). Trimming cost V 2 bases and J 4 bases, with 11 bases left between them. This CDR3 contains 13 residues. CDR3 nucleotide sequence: TGTGCCTGGAGTCGGGGGACAGTAGAGACCCAGTACTTC. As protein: CAWSRGTVETQYF.

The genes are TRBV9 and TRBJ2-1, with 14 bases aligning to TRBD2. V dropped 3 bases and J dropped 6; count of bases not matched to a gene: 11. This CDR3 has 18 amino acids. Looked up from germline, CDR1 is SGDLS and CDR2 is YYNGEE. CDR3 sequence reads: CASSERTSGRRTLNEQFF. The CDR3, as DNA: TGTGCCAGCAGCGAGCGGACTAGCGGGAGGAGAACCCTCAATGAGCAGTTCTTC.

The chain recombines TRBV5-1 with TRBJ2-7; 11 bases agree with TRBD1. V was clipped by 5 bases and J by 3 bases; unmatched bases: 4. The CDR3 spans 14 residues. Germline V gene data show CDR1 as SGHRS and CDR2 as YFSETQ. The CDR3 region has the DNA TGCGCCAGCAGTGGACAGGGGGCTCTCTACGAGCAGTACTTC. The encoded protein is CASSGQGALYEQYF.

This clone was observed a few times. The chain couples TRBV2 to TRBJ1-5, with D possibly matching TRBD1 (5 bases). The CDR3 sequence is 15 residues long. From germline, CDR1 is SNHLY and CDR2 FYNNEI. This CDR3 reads CASQEARVYSQPQHF. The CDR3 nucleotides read TGTGCTAGCCAAGAGGCCAGGGTTTATAGTCAGCCCCAGCATTTT.

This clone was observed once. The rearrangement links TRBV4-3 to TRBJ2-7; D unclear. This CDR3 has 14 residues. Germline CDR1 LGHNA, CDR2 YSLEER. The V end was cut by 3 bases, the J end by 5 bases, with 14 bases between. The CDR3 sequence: CASSHTGSRHEQYF. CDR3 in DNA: TGCGCCAGCAGCCATACCGGGTCCAGACACGAGCAGTACTTC.

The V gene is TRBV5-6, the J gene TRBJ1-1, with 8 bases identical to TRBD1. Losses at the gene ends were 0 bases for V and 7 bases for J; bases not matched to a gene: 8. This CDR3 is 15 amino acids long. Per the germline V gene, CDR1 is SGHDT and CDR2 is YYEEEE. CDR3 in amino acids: CASSLVPRGQGEAFF. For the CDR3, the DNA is TGTGCCAGCAGCTTGGTCCCCAGGGGGCAGGGTGAAGCTTTCTTT.

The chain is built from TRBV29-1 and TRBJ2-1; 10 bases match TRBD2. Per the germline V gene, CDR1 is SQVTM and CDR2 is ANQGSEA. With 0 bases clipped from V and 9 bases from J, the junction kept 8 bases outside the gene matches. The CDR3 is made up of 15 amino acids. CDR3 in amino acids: CSVEDGASGSAEQFF. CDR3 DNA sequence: TGCAGCGTTGAAGATGGGGCTAGCGGGAGCGCTGAGCAGTTCTTC.

CDR3 in amino acids: CASSPFDNRNSPLHF. CDR3 sequence (DNA): TGTGCCAGCTCACCATTCGATAATAGAAATTCACCCCTCCACTTT. The chain carries TRBV18 and TRBJ1-6; D unclear. V was pared by 2 bases and J by 7 bases, with 12 bases between. This CDR3 spans 15 amino acids. Germline CDR1 KGHSH, CDR2 LQKENI.

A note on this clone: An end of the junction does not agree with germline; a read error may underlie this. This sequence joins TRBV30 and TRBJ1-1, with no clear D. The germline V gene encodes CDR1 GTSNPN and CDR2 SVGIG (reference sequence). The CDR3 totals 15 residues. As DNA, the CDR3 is TGTGCCTGGAGTGTAAATTATCGGATTACGGAGGAGGACGGCTTT. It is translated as CAWSVNYRITEEDGF. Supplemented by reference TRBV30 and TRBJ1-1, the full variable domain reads SQTIHQWPATLVQPVGSPLSLECTVEGTSNPNLYWYRQAAGRGLQLLFYSVGIGQISSEVPQNLSASRPQDRQFILSSKKLLLSDSGFYLCAWSVNYRITEEDGFGQGTRLTVV.

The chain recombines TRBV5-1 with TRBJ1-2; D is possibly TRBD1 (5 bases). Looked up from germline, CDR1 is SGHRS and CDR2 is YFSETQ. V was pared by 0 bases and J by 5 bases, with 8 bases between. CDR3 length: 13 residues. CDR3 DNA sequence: TGCGCCAGCAGCTTGGACAGGAGTTATGGCTACACCTTC. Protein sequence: CASSLDRSYGYTF. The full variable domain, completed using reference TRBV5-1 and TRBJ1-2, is KAGVTQTPRYLIKTRGQQVTLSCSPISGHRSVSWYQQTPGQGLQFLFEYFSETQRNKGNFPGRFSGRQFSNSRSEMNVSTLELGDSALYLCASSLDRSYGYTFGSGTRLTVV.

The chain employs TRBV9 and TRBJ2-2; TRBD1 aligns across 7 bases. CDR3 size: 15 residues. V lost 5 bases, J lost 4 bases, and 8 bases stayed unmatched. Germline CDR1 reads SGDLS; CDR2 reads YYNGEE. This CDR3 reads CASSSTGAATGELFF. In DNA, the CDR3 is TGTGCCAGCAGTTCTACAGGGGCGGCCACCGGGGAGCTGTTTTTT.

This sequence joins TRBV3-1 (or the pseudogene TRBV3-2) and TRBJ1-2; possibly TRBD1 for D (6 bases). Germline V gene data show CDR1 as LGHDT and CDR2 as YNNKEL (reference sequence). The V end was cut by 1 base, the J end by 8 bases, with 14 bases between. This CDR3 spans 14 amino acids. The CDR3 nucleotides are TGTGCCAGCAGCCAAGGATGGGGGCTCGGGGGCTACACCTTC. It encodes CASSQGWGLGGYTF.

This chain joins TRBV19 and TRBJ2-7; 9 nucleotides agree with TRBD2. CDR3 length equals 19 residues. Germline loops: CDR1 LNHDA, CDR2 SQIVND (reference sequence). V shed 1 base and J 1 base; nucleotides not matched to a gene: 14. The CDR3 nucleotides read TGTGCCAGTAGTATAGTGGTAGCGGGGGTGCCCCGTCCATCCTACGAGCAGTACTTC. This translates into CASSIVVAGVPRPSYEQYF.

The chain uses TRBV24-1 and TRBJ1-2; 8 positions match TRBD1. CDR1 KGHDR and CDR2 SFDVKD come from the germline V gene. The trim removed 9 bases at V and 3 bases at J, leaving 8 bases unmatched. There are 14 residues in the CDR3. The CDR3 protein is CATQGQGYDYGYTF. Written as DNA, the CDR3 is TGTGCCACCCAAGGACAGGGTTATGACTATGGCTACACCTTC.

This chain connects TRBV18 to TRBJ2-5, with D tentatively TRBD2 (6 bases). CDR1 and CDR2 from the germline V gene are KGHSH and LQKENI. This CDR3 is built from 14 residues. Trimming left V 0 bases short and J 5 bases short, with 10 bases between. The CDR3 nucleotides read TGTGCCAGCTCACCACCGACTAGTTGGGAGACCCAGTACTTC. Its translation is CASSPPTSWETQYF.

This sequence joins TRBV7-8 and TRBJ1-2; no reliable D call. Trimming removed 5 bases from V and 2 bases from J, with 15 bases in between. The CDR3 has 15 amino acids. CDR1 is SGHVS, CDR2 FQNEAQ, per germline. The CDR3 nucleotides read TGTGCCAGCAGCCCCCATCGGGTGAGAAACTATGGCTACACCTTC. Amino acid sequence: CASSPHRVRNYGYTF. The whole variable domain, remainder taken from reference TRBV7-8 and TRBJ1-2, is GAGVSQSPRYKVAKRGQDVALRCDPISGHVSLFWYQQALGQGPEFLTYFQNEAQLDKSGLPSDRFFAERPEGSVSTLKIQRTQQEDSAVYLCASSPHRVRNYGYTFGSGTRLTVV.

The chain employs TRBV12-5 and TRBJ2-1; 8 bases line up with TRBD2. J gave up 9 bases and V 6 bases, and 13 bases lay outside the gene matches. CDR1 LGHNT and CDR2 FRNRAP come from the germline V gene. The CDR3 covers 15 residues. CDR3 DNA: TGTGCTAGTGGAGCCGGGACTAGTTTTTGGGGTGAGCAGTTCTTC. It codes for CASGAGTSFWGEQFF.

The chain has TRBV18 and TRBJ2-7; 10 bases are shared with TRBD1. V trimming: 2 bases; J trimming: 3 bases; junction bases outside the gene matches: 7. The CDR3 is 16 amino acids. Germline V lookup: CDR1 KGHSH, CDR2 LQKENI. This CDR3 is CASSPGRQGAGYEQYF. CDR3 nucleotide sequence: TGTGCCAGCTCACCAGGGAGACAGGGGGCGGGCTACGAGCAGTACTTC.

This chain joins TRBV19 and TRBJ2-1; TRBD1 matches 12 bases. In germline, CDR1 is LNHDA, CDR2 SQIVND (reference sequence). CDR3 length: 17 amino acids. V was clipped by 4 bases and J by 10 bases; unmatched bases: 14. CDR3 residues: CASSRWVVRDRGQEQFF. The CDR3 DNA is TGTGCCAGTAGTAGGTGGGTGGTTAGGGACAGGGGGCAAGAGCAGTTCTTC.

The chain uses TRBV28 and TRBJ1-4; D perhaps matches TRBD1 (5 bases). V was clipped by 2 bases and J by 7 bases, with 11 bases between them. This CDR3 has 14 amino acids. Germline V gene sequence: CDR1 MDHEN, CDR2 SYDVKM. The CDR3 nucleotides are TGTGCCAGCAGTTTAGGGGGGGATGCTGAAAAACTGTTTTTT. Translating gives CASSLGGDAEKLFF.

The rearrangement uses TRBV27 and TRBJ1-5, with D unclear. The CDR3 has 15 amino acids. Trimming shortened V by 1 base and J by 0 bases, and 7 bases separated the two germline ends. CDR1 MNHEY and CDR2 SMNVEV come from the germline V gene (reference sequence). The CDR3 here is CASSLWATSNQPQHF. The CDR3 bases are TGTGCCAGCAGTTTATGGGCGACTAGCAATCAGCCCCAGCATTTT.

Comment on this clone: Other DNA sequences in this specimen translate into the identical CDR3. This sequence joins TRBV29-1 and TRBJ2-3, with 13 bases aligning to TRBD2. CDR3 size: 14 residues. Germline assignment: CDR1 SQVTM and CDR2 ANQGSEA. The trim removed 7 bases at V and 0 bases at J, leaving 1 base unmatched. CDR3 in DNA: TGCAGCGGGGGACTAGCGGGAAGCACAGATACGCAGTATTTT. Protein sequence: CSGGLAGSTDTQYF.

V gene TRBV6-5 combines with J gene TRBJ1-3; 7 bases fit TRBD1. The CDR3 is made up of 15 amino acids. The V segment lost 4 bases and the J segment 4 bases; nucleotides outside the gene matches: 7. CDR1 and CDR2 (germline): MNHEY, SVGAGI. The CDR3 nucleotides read TGTGCCAGCAGTTTTCGACAGGGTACCGGAAACACCATATATTTT. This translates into CASSFRQGTGNTIYF.

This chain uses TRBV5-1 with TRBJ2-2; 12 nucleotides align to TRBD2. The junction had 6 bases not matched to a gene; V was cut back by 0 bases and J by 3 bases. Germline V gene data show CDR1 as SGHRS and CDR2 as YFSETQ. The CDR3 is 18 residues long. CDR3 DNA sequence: TGCGCCAGCAGCTTGGTGACTAGCGGGAGTTTGTACACCGGGGAGCTGTTTTTT. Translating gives CASSLVTSGSLYTGELFF.

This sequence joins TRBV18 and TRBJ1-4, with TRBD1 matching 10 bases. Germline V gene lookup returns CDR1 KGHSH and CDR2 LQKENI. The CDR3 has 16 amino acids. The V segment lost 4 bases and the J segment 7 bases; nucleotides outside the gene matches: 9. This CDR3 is CASSHSQGQGTEKLFF. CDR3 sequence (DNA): TGTGCCAGCTCACATTCCCAGGGACAGGGGACTGAAAAACTGTTTTTT.

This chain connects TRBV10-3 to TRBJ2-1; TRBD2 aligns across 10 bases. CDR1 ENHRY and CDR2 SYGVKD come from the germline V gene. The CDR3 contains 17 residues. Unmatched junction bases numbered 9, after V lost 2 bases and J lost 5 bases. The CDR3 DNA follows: TGTGCCATCAGTGAGGGGGTAGCGGGAGGAATCGACAATGAGCAGTTCTTC. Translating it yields CAISEGVAGGIDNEQFF.

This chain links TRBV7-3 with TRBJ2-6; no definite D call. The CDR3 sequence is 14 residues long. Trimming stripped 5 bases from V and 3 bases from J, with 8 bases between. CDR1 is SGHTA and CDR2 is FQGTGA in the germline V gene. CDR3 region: CASSPTGGANVLTF. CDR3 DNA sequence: TGTGCCAGCAGCCCCACCGGTGGGGCCAACGTCCTGACTTTC.